The 3 T cell receptor beta chains listed next were all sequenced from one sample in a study of vaccination and CD4 T cells after COVID-19. Stated treatment: roughly ten-day PBMC culture with coronavirus spike peptide pools or control peptides (ViraFEST assay). These CD4+ T cells came from an unexposed donor, sampled before the COVID-19 pandemic (2011-2018). Sequencing of DNA taken from cultured CD4+ T cells relied on the Oncomine TCR Beta short-read assay. TCRdb re-called the PCR reads with MiXCR, one entry per CDR3 protein. The table lists fewer than 9,500 distinct CDR3 sequences, around 50% of them singletons. Which antigens these TCRs recognize remains unknown. Sequencing was performed on CD4+ T cells from blood, cultured in vitro. All receptors derive from a human donor in good health.

The rearrangement joins TRBV20-1 to TRBJ2-3; D is perhaps TRBD1 (5 bases). Trimming removed 0 bases at V and 0 bases at J, with 10 bases between. The CDR3 contains 15 residues. Germline CDR1 is DFQATT and CDR2 is SNEGSKA (reference sequence). The CDR3: CSAREGETSTDTQYF. The CDR3 nucleotides are TGCAGTGCTAGAGAAGGGGAAACTAGCACAGATACGCAGTATTTT.

This chain connects TRBV2 to TRBJ2-2; 12 bases fit TRBD2. CDR1 is SNHLY and CDR2 is FYNNEI in the germline V gene. Trimming cost V 7 bases and J 5 bases; bases outside gene matches: 5. This CDR3 contains 15 residues. This chain's CDR3 is CASKGLAGTTGELFF. As DNA, the CDR3 is TGTGCCAGCAAAGGACTAGCGGGGACGACCGGGGAGCTGTTTTTT.

This chain uses TRBV20-1 with TRBJ1-1; D perhaps matches TRBD1 (6 bases). The V gene lost 0 bases and the J gene lost 11 bases, with 22 bases spanning the gap. This CDR3 is built from 15 residues. In germline, CDR1 is DFQATT, CDR2 SNEGSKA (reference sequence). In DNA, the CDR3 is TGCAGTGCTAGAGATCAAAGGGGGGCCTCCATCCGGGCTTTCTTT. It yields the protein CSARDQRGASIRAFF.